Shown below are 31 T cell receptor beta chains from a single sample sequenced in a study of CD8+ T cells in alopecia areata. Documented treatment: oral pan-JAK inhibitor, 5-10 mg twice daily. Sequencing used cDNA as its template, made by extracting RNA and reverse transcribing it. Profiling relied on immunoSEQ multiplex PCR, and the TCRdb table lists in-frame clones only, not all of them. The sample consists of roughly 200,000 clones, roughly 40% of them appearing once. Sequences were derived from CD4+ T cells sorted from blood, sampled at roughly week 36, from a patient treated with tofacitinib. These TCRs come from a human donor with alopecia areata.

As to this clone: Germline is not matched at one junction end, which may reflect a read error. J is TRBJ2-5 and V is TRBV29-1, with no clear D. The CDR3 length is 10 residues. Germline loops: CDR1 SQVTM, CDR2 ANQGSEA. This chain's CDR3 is CSGYIESQYF. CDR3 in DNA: TGCAGCGGATACATAGAGTCCCAGTACTTC.

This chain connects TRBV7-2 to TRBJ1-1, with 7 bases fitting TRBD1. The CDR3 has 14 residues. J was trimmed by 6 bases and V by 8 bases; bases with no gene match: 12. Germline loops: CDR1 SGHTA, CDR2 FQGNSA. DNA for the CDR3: TGTGCCAGCCGTTCGGGACAGAAGTACCCTGAAGCTTTCTTT. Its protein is CASRSGQKYPEAFF.

The CDR3 region has the DNA TGTGCCAGCTCACTAGACAGTGGAAGCAATCAGCCCCAGCATTTT. It codes for CASSLDSGSNQPQHF. The V gene is TRBV18, the J gene TRBJ1-5, with D maybe TRBD1 (5 bases). This CDR3 region has 15 residues. CDR1 and CDR2 from the germline V gene are KGHSH and LQKENI. V was cut by 4 bases and J by 1 base, with 11 bases left in between.

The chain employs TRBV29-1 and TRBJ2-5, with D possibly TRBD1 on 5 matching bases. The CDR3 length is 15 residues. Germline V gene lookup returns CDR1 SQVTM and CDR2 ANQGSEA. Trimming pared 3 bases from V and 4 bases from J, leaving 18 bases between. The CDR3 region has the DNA TGCAGCGTTGAGTGGGTAGCACATGGGGCAGAGACCCAGTACTTC. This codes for CSVEWVAHGAETQYF. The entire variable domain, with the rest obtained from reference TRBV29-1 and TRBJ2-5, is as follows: SAVISQKPSRDICQRGTSLTIQCQVDSQVTMMFWYRQQPGQSLTLIATANQGSEATYESGFVIDKFPISRPNLTFSTLTVSNMSPEDSSIYLCSVEWVAHGAETQYFGPGTRLLVL.

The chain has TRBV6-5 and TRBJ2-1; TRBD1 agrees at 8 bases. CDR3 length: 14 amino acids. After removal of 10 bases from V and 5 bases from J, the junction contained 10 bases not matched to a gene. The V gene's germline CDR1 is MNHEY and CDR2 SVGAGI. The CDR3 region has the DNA TGTGCCATGAGGAGGGACAGGTTGGACAATGAGCAGTTCTTC. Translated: CAMRRDRLDNEQFF.

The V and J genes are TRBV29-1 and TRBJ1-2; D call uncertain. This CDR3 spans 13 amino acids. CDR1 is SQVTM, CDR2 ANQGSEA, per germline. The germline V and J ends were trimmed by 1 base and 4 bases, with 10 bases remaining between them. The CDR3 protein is CSVEGPRGYGYTF. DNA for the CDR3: TGCAGCGTTGAAGGCCCCCGGGGCTATGGCTACACCTTC.

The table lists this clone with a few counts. In nucleotides, the CDR3 is TGTGCCAGCAGCGTAGGGAAGGGATCTCACGAAAAACTGTTTTTT. Translating gives CASSVGKGSHEKLFF. The chain has TRBV9 and TRBJ1-4; no firm D call. The length of the CDR3 is 15 residues. Germline CDR1 SGDLS, CDR2 YYNGEE. V lost 0 bases to trimming and J lost 8 bases, with 14 bases between them.

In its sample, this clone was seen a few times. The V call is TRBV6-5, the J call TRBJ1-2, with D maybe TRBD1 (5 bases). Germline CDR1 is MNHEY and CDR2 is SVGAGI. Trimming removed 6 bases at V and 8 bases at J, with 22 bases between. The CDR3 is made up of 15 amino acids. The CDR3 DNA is TGTGCCAGCAGCTCCCCCGGGAGGGGATCACAGGGCTACACCTTC. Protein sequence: CASSSPGRGSQGYTF.

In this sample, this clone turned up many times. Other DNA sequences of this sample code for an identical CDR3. The DNA for the CDR3 is TGTGCCAGCAGTTTAACCCCGCGGGCGTCCTACGAGCAGTACTTC. This translates into CASSLTPRASYEQYF. V usage is TRBV28 and J usage is TRBJ2-7, with D perhaps matching TRBD2 (5 bases). Germline-derived CDR1 and CDR2 are MDHEN and SYDVKM. This CDR3 has 15 amino acids. V lost 2 bases and J 1 base, leaving 12 bases between the germline ends.

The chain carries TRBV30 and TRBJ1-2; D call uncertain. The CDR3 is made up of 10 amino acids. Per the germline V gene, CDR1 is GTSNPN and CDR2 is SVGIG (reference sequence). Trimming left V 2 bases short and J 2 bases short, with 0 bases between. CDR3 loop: CAWSNYGYTF. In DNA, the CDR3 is TGTGCCTGGAGTAACTATGGCTACACCTTC.

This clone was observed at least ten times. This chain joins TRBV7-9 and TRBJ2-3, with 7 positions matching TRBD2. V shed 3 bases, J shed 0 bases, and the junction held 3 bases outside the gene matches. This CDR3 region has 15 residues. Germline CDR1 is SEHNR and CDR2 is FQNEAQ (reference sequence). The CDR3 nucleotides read TGTGCCAGCAGCTTTCCGGGAGGCAGCACAGATACGCAGTATTTT. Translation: CASSFPGGSTDTQYF. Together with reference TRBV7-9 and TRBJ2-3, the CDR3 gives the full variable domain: DTGVSQNPRHKITKRGQNVTFRCDPISEHNRLYWYRQTLGQGPEFLTYFQNEAQLEKSRLLSDRFSAERPKGSFSTLEIQRTEQGDSAMYLCASSFPGGSTDTQYFGPGTRLTVL.

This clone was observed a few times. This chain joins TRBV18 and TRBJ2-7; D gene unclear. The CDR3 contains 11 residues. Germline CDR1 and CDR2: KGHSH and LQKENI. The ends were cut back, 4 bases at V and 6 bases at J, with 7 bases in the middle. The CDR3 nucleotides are TGTGCCAGCTCACAGGCCGGCGAGCAGTACTTC. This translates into CASSQAGEQYF.

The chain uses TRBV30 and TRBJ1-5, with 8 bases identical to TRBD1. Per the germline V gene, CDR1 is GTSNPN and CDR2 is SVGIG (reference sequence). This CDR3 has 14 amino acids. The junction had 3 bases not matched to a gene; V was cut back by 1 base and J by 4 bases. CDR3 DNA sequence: TGTGCCTGGAGTGAAGACAGGGGAAATCAGCCCCAGCATTTT. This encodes CAWSEDRGNQPQHF.

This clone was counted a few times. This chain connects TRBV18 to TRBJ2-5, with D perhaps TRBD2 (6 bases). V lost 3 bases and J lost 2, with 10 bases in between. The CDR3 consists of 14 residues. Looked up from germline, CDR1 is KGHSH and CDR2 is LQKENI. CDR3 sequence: CASSPRTTQETQYF. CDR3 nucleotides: TGTGCCAGCTCACCCCGGACTACTCAAGAGACCCAGTACTTC.

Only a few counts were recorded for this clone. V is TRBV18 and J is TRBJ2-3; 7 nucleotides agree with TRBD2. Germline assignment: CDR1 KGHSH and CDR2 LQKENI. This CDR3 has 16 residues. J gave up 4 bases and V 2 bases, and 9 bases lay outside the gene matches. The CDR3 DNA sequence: TGTGCCAGCTCACCAAGAAGCGGGGCAGGTCCAGATACGCAGTATTTT. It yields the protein CASSPRSGAGPDTQYF. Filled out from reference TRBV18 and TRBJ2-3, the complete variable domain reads NAGVMQNPRHLVRRRGQEARLRCSPMKGHSHVYWYRQLPEEGLKFMVYLQKENIIDESGMPKERFSAEFPKEGPSILRIQQVVRGDSAAYFCASSPRSGAGPDTQYFGPGTRLTVL.

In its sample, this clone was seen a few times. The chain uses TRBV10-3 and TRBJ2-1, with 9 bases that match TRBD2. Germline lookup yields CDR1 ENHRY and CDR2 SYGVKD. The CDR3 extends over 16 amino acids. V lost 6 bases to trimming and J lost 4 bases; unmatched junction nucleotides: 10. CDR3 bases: TGTGCCATCAGGGGGGATACTAGCGGGCCGTACAATGAGCAGTTCTTC. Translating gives CAIRGDTSGPYNEQFF.

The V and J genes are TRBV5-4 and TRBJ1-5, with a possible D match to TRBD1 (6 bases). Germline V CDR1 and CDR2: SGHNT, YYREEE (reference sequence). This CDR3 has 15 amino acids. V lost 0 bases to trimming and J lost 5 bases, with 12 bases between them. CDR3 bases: TGTGCCAGCAGCTTGGGTCAGGGGTTGGATCAGCCCCAGCATTTT. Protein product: CASSLGQGLDQPQHF. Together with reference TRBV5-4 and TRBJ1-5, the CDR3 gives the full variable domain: ETGVTQSPTHLIKTRGQQVTLRCSSQSGHNTVSWYQQALGQGPQFIFQYYREEENGRGNFPPRFSGLQFPNYSSELNVNALELDDSALYLCASSLGQGLDQPQHFGDGTRLSIL.

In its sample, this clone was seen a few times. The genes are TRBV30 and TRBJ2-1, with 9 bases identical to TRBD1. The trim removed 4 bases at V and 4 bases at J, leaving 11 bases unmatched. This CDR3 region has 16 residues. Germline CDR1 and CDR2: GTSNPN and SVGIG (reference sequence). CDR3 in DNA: TGTGCCTGGATGACCCCGGGACAGGGACCTTACAATGAGCAGTTCTTC. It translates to CAWMTPGQGPYNEQFF.

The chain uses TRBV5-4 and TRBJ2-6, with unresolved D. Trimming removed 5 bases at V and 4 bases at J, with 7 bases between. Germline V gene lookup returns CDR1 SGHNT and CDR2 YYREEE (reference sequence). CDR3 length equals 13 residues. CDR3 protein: CASSQLGANVLTF. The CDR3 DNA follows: TGTGCCAGCAGTCAACTGGGGGCCAACGTCCTGACTTTC.

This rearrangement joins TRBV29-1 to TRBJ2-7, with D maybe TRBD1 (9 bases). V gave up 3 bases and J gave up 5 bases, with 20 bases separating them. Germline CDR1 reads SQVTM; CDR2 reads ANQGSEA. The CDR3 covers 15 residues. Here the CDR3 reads CSVEKSGGQGDEQYF. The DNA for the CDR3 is TGCAGCGTTGAGAAGAGCGGGGGACAGGGTGACGAGCAGTACTTC.

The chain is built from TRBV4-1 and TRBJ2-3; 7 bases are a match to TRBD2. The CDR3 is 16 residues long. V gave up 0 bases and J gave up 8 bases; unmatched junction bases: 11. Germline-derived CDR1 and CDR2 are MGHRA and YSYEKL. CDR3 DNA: TGCGCCAGCAGCCAAGATGTCCTAGCGGTGGGGGGTACGCAGTATTTT. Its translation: CASSQDVLAVGGTQYF.

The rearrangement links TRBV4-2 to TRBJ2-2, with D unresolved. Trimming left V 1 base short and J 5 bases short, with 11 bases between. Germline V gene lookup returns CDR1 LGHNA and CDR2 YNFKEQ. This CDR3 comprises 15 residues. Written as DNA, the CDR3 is TGTGCCAGCAGCCAAGTTGGCCGAGGAACCGGGGAGCTGTTTTTT. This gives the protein CASSQVGRGTGELFF.

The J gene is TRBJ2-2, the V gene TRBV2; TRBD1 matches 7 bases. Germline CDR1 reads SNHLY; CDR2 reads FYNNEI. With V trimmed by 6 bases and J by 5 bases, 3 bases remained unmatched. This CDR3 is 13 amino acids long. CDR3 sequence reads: CASRQGVTGELFF. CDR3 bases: TGTGCCAGCAGGCAGGGGGTTACCGGGGAGCTGTTTTTT.

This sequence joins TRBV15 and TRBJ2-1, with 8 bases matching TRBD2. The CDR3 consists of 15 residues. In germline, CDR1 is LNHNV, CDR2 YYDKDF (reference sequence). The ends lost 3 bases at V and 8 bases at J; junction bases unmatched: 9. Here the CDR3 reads CATSSPGGSGDEQFF. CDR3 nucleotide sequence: TGTGCCACCAGCAGCCCGGGGGGTAGCGGGGATGAGCAGTTCTTC. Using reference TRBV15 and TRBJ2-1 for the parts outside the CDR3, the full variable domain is DAMVIQNPRYQVTQFGKPVTLSCSQTLNHNVMYWYQQKSSQAPKLLFHYYDKDFNNEADTPDNFQSRRPNTSFCFLDIRSPGLGDTAMYLCATSSPGGSGDEQFFGPGTRLTVL.

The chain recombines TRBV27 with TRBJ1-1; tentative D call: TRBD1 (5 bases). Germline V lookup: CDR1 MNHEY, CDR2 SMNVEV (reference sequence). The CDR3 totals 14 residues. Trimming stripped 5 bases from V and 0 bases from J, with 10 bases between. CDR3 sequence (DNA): TGTGCCAGCAGTACGGGACCCCTGAACACTGAAGCTTTCTTT. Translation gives CASSTGPLNTEAFF.

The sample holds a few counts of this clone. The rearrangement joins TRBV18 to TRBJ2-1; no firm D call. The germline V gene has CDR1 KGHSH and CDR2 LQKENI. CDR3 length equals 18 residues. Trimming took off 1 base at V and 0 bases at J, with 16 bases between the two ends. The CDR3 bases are TGTGCCAGCTCACCACAGACACCTGGTTCGCACTCCTACAATGAGCAGTTCTTC. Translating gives CASSPQTPGSHSYNEQFF.

The CDR3 here is CASSVGSGKTEAFF. CDR3 DNA sequence: TGTGCCAGCAGCGTAGGATCAGGGAAAACTGAAGCTTTCTTT. This chain links TRBV9 with TRBJ1-1; a weak D match, TRBD1 (5 bases). Trimming left V 0 bases short and J 5 bases short, with 11 bases between. There are 14 residues in the CDR3. The germline gives CDR1 SGDLS, CDR2 YYNGEE.

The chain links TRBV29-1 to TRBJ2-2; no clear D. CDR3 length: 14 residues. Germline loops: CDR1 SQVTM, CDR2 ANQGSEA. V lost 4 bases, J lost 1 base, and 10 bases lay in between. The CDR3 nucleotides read TGCAGCGTTGGTCACCTTAGGAACACCGGGGAGCTGTTTTTT. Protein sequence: CSVGHLRNTGELFF.

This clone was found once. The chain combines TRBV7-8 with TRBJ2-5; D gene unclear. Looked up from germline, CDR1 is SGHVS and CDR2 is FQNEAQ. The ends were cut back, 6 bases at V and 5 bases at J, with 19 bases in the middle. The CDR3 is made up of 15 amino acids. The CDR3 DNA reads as TGTGCCAGCAGGACGTTTAGAGACCAAAGGGAGACCCAGTACTTC. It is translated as CASRTFRDQRETQYF.

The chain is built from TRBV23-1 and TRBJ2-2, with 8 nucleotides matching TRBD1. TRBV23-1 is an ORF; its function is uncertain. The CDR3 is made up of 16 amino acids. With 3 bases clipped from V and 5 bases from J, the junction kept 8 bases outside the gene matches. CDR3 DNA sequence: TGCGCCAGCAGTCAGCCCAGGACAGGGTTAACCGGGGAGCTGTTTTTT. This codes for CASSQPRTGLTGELFF.

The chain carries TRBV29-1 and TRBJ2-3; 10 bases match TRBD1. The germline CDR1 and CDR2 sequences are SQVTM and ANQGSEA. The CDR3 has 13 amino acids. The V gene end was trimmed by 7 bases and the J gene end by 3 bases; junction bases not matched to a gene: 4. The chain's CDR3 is CSGRTGGTDTQYF. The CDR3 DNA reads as TGCAGCGGTAGGACAGGGGGGACAGATACGCAGTATTTT.